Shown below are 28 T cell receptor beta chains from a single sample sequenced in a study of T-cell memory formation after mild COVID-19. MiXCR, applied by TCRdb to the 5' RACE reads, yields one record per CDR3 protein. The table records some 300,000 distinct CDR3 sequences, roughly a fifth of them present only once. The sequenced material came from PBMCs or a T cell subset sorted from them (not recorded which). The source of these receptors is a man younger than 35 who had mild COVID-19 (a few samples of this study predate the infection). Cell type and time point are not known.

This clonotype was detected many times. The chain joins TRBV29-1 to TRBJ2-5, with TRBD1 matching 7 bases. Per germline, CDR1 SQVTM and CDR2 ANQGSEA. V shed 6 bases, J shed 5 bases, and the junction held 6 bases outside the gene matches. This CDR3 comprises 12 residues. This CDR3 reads CSVTGVEETQYF. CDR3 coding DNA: TGCAGCGTAACAGGGGTCGAGGAGACCCAGTACTTC.

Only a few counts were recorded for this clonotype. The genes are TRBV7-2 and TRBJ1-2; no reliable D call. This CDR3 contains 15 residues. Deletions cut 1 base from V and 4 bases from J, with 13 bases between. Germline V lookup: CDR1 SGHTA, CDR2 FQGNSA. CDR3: CASSLGTARTYGYTF. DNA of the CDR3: TGTGCCAGCAGCTTAGGGACCGCCCGTACCTATGGCTACACCTTC. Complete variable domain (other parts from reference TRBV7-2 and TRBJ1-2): GAGVSQSPSNKVTEKGKDVELRCDPISGHTALYWYRQSLGQGLEFLIYFQGNSAPDKSGLPSDRFSAERTGGSVSTLTIQRTQQEDSAVYLCASSLGTARTYGYTFGSGTRLTVV.

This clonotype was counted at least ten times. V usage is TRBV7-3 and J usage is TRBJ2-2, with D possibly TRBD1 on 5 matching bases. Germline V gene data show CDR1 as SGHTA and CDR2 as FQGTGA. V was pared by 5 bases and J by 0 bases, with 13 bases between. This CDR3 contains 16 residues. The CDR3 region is CASSPFTTANTGELFF. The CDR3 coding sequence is TGTGCCAGCAGCCCCTTTACGACAGCGAACACCGGGGAGCTGTTTTTT.

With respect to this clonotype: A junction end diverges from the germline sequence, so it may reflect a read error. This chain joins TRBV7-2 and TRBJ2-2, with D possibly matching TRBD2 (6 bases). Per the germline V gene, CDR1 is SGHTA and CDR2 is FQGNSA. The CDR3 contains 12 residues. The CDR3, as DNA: TGTGCCAGCAGCTTAGATGGCGGGGAGCTGATTTTT. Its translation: CASSLDGGELIF.

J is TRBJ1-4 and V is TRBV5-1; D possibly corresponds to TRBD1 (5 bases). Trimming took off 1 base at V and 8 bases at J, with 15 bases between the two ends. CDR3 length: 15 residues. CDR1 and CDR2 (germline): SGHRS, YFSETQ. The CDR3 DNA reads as TGCGCCAGCAGCTTGCTGTCAGGGTCTGGGGAAAAACTGTTTTTT. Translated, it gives CASSLLSGSGEKLFF.

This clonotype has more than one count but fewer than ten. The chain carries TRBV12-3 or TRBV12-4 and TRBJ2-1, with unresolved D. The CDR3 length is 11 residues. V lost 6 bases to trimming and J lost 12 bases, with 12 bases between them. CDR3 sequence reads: CASSHGRLQFF. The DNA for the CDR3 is TGTGCCAGCAGCCACGGGCGGTTGCAGTTCTTC.

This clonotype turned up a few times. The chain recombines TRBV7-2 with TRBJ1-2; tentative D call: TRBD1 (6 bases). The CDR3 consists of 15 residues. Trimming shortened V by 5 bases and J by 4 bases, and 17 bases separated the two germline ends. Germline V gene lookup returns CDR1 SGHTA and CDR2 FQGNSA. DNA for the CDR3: TGTGCCAGCAGCGAGGGGCCAGGGGCGATCTATGGCTACACCTTC. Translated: CASSEGPGAIYGYTF. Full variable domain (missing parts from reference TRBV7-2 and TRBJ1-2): GAGVSQSPSNKVTEKGKDVELRCDPISGHTALYWYRQSLGQGLEFLIYFQGNSAPDKSGLPSDRFSAERTGGSVSTLTIQRTQQEDSAVYLCASSEGPGAIYGYTFGSGTRLTVV.

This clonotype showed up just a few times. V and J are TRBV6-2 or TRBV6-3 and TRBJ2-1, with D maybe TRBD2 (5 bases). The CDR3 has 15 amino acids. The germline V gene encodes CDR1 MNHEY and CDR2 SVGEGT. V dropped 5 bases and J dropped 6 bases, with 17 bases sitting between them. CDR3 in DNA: TGTGCCAGCAGTGAGACTACCGCCCGAGGCAATGAGCAGTTCTTC. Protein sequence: CASSETTARGNEQFF.

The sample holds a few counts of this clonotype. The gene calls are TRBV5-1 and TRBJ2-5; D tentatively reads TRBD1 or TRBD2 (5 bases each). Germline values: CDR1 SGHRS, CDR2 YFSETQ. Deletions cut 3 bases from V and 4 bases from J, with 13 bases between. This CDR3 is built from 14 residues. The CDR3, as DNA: TGCGCCAGCAGCTCTGGGACCTCTGGAGAGACCCAGTACTTC. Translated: CASSSGTSGETQYF.

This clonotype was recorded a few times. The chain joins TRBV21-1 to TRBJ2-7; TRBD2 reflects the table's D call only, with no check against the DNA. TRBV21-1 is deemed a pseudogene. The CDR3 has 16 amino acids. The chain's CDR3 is CASSQRLAGFHYEQYF. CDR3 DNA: TGTGCCAGCAGCCAGAGGCTAGCGGGGTTTCACTACGAGCAGTACTTC.

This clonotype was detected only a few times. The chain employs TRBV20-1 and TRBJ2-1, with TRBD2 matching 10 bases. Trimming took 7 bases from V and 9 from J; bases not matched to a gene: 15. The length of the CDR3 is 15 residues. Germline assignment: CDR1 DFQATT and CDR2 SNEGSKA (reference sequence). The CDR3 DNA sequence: TGCAGTGTCAGGAATCCTAGCGGGGGAATTTTTGAGCAGTTCTTC. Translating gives CSVRNPSGGIFEQFF.

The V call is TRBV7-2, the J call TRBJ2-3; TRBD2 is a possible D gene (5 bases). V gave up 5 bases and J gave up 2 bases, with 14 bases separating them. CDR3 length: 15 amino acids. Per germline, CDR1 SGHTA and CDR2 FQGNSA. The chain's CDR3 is CASSRGYGVTDTQYF. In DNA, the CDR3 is TGTGCCAGCAGCCGTGGGTACGGGGTCACAGATACGCAGTATTTT. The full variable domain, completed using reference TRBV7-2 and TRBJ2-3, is GAGVSQSPSNKVTEKGKDVELRCDPISGHTALYWYRQSLGQGLEFLIYFQGNSAPDKSGLPSDRFSAERTGGSVSTLTIQRTQQEDSAVYLCASSRGYGVTDTQYFGPGTRLTVL.

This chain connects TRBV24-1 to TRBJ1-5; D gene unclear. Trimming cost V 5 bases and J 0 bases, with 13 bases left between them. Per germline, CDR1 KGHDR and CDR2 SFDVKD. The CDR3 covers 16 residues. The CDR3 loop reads CATSARSGNSNQPQHF. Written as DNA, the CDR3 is TGTGCCACCAGTGCCAGGTCCGGAAATAGCAATCAGCCCCAGCATTTT.

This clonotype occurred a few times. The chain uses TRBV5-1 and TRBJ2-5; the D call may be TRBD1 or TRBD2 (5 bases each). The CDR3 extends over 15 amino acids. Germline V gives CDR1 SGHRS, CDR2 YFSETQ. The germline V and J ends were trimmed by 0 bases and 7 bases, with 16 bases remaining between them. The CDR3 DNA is TGCGCCAGCAGCTTGGGTGGTTCGACAGAGGGGACCCAGTACTTC. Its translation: CASSLGGSTEGTQYF.

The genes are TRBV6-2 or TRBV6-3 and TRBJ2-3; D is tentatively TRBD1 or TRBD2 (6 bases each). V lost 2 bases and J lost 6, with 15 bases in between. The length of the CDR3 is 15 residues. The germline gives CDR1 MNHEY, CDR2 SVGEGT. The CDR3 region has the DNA TGTGCCAGCAGTTACCGTTGGCAGGGGAGGGATACGCAGTATTTT. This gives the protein CASSYRWQGRDTQYF.

The chain's CDR3 is CASSATGNNQPQHF. In DNA form, the CDR3 reads TGTGCCAGCAGCGCCACGGGGAACAATCAGCCCCAGCATTTT. The chain employs TRBV7-2 and TRBJ1-5; unclear D gene. The CDR3 length is 14 residues. The germline V gene encodes CDR1 SGHTA and CDR2 FQGNSA. The V and J ends lost 5 bases and 3 bases respectively, with 11 bases between them. Using reference TRBV7-2 and TRBJ1-5 for the parts outside the CDR3, the full variable domain is GAGVSQSPSNKVTEKGKDVELRCDPISGHTALYWYRQSLGQGLEFLIYFQGNSAPDKSGLPSDRFSAERTGGSVSTLTIQRTQQEDSAVYLCASSATGNNQPQHFGDGTRLSIL.

In DNA form, the CDR3 reads TGTGCCAGCAGCGCTGTGGGAGGTAGGTTTGAAGCTTTCTTT. Its protein is CASSAVGGRFEAFF. This sequence joins TRBV9 and TRBJ1-1; no clear D. The germline gives CDR1 SGDLS, CDR2 YYNGEE. The CDR3 contains 14 residues. Trimming shortened V by 3 bases and J by 7 bases, and 16 bases separated the two germline ends.

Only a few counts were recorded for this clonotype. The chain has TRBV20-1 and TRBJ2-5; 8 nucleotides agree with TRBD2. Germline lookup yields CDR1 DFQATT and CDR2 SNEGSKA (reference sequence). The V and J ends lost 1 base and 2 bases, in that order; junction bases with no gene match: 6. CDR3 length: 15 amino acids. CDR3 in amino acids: CSARGSGGLQETQYF. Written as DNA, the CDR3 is TGCAGTGCTAGAGGGTCGGGGGGGCTTCAAGAGACCCAGTACTTC.

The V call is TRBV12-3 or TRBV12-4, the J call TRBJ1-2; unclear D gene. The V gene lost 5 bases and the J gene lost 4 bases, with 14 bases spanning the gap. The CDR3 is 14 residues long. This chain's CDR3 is CASSPEPPTYGYTF. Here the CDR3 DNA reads TGTGCCAGCAGTCCCGAGCCCCCAACCTATGGCTACACCTTC.

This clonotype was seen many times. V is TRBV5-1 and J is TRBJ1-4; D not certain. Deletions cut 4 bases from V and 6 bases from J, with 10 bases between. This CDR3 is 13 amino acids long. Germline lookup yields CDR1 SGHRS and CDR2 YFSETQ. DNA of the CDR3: TGCGCCAGCAGCCCGATGACGGATGAAAAACTGTTTTTT. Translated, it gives CASSPMTDEKLFF.

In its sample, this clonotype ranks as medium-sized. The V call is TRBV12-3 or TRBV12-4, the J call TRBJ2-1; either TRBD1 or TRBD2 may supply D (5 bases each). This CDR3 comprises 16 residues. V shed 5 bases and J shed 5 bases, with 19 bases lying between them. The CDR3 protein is CASSPPRASPNNEQFF. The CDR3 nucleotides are TGTGCCAGCAGTCCCCCCAGGGCTAGCCCTAACAATGAGCAGTTCTTC.

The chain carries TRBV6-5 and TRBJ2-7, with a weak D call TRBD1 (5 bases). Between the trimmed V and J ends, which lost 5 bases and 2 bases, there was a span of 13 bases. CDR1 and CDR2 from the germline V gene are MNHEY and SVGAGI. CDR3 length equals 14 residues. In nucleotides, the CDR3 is TGTGCCAGCAGTCGCTCCTTGACAGCCTACGAGCAGTACGTC. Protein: CASSRSLTAYEQYV.

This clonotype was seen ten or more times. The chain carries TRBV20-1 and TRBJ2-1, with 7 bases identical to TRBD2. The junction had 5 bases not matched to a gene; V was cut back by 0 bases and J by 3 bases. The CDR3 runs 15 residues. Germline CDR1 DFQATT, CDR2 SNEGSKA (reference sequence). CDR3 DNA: TGCAGTGCTAGAGATCTCGCGGGGGTCTACAATGAGCAGTTCTTC. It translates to CSARDLAGVYNEQFF.

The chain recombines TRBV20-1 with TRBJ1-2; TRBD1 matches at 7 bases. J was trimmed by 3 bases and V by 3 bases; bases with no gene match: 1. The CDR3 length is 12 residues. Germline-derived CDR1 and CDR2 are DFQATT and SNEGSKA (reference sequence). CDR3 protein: CSASRGDYGYTF. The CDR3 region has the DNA TGCAGTGCTAGCAGGGGGGACTATGGCTACACCTTC.

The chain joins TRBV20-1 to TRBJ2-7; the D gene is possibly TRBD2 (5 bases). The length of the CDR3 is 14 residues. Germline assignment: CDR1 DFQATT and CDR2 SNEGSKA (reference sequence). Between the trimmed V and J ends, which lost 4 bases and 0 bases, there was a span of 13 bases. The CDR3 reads CSATPGAASYEQYF. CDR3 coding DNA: TGCAGTGCTACCCCCGGAGCGGCCTCCTACGAGCAGTACTTC.

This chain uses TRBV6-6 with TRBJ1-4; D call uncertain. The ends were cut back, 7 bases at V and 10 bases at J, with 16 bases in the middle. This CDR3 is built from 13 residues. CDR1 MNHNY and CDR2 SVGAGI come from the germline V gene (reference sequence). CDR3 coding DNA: TGTGCCAGCAACTACGACATTCTTGGAAAACTGTTTTTT. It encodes CASNYDILGKLFF.

CDR3 in amino acids: CASRGTGGTYGYTF. The CDR3 nucleotides read TGTGCCAGTAGAGGGACAGGGGGCACCTATGGCTACACCTTC. The rearrangement joins TRBV19 to TRBJ1-2, with 12 nucleotides matching TRBD1. The CDR3 consists of 14 residues. Germline-derived CDR1 and CDR2 are LNHDA and SQIVND (reference sequence). Germline trimming cut 6 bases from V and 4 bases from J; bases unmatched to any gene: 3.

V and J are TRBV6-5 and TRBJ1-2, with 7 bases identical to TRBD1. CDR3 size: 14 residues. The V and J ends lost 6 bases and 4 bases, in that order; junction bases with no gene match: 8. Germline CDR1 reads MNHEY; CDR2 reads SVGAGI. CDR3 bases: TGTGCCAGCAGCTACAGGGGTAGCGGCTATGGCTACACCTTC. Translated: CASSYRGSGYGYTF.